This TCR beta chain came from a study of T-cell memory formation after mild COVID-19. Points from the study as a whole: CD8+ contracting clones occupied EMRA, while CD4+ ones occupied mainly CM and EM.

This CDR3 spans 16 amino acids. Germline loops: CDR1 SGHKS, CDR2 YYEKEE (reference sequence). V was cut by 1 base and J by 1 base, with 12 bases left in between. On this clonotype itself: Its specificity is unknown.

MiXCR, run by TCRdb on the 5' RACE reads, gives a single entry per CDR3 protein. The sample records approximately 340,000 distinct CDR3 sequences, more than 15% being singletons. The receptor was derived from a man younger than 35 who had mild COVID-19 (a few samples of this study predate the infection). Cell type and time point are not known. The V gene is TRBV5-5, the J gene TRBJ2-4; D is unclear. The sample taken for sequencing was PBMCs or a T cell subset sorted from them (not recorded which). The CDR3 region is CASSLFQALAKNIQYF. CDR3 nucleotide sequence: TGTGCCAGCAGCTTGTTTCAGGCTTTGGCCAAAAACATTCAGTACTTC. Complete variable domain (other parts from reference TRBV5-5 and TRBJ2-4): DAGVTQSPTHLIKTRGQQVTLRCSPISGHKSVSWYQQVLGQGPQFIFQYYEKEERGRGNFPDRFSARQFPNYSSELNVNALLLGDSALYLCASSLFQALAKNIQYFGAGTRLSVL.